The next 32 T cell receptor beta chains were all read from a single sample in a study of T cells in Graves' hyperthyroidism and ophthalmopathy. It was RNA transcripts that yielded the amplified TCR beta CDR3 regions. First-round RT-PCR with HTBI primers amplified the TCR CDR3 region. TCRdb used MiXCR to reprocess the multiplex PCR reads, holding one entry per CDR3 protein. The repertoire includes approximately 510,000 distinct CDR3 sequences, roughly 45% of them detected once, and 44% sits in the top ten. Material: peripheral blood or thyroid tissue (not recorded which). The source of these receptors is an adult woman with Graves' disease, either hyperthyroidism or ophthalmopathy (not recorded which).

This clonotype came up many times. The rearrangement joins TRBV29-1 to TRBJ1-5; D not resolved. Germline V gene data show CDR1 as SQVTM and CDR2 as ANQGSEA. V shed 4 bases and J shed 7 bases, with 14 bases lying between them. This CDR3 comprises 13 residues. CDR3 sequence (DNA): TGCAGCGTTGTTTTGGGATTGGGGCAGCCCCAGCATTTT. Its protein is CSVVLGLGQPQHF.

This clonotype appeared many times. The V call is TRBV20-1, the J call TRBJ1-4; 9 bases agree with TRBD1. The CDR3 is 14 amino acids. In germline, CDR1 is DFQATT, CDR2 SNEGSKA (reference sequence). V lost 3 bases and J lost 9; bases outside the gene matches: 8. CDR3 sequence (DNA): TGCAGTGCTAGTATCTTCGGGACAGGGCAAAAACTGTTTTTT. Protein sequence: CSASIFGTGQKLFF.

The V call is TRBV12-5, the J call TRBJ2-7, with D perhaps TRBD1 (6 bases). This CDR3 has 13 residues. Germline values: CDR1 LGHNT, CDR2 FRNRAP. The ends were cut back, 5 bases at V and 5 bases at J, with 13 bases in the middle. This CDR3 reads CASGKAGQNEQYF. Here the CDR3 DNA reads TGTGCTAGTGGTAAAGCTGGACAGAACGAGCAGTACTTC.

The chain joins TRBV11-2 to TRBJ2-6; D uncertain. Germline assignment: CDR1 SGHAT and CDR2 FQNNGV. The CDR3 consists of 14 residues. V dropped 6 bases and J dropped 3 bases, with 9 bases sitting between them. The CDR3 sequence is CASSLGYGANVLTF. CDR3 in DNA: TGTGCCAGCAGTTTGGGTTATGGGGCCAACGTCCTGACTTTC.

In this sample, this clonotype turned up a few times. V and J are TRBV29-1 and TRBJ1-1; no clear D gene. Germline CDR1 is SQVTM and CDR2 is ANQGSEA. V lost 4 bases and J lost 11, with 17 bases in between. CDR3 length: 12 amino acids. The CDR3 DNA reads TGCAGCGTTGGAAGGGAGACGGTGTCCGCTTTCTTT. It codes for CSVGRETVSAFF.

This clonotype showed up just a few times. V gene TRBV24-1 combines with J gene TRBJ2-5; 8 bases agree with TRBD1. The CDR3 loop spans 15 amino acids. With 3 bases clipped from V and 3 bases from J, the junction kept 5 bases outside the gene matches. The V gene's germline CDR1 is KGHDR and CDR2 SFDVKD. The CDR3 DNA reads TGTGCCACCAGTGATCTCCGGGACAGGAAAGAGACCCAGTACTTC. Translated: CATSDLRDRKETQYF.

This sequence joins TRBV14 and TRBJ2-7, with a possible D match to TRBD2 (6 bases). V lost 4 bases and J 3 bases, leaving 10 bases between the germline ends. The germline gives CDR1 SGHDN, CDR2 FVKESK. The CDR3 consists of 13 residues. CDR3 sequence: CASSLLAFYEQYF. The CDR3 DNA follows: TGTGCCAGCAGCCTACTAGCATTCTACGAGCAGTACTTC.

This chain joins TRBV7-6 and TRBJ1-2, with D hard to call. Germline V CDR1 and CDR2: SGHVS, FNYEAQ. Trimming removed 5 bases from V and 12 bases from J, with 19 bases in between. The CDR3 covers 13 residues. The CDR3, as DNA: TGTGCCAGCAGCCCCCTGGAGAACTCTGGAAACACCTTC. Encoded protein: CASSPLENSGNTF. Complete variable domain (other parts from reference TRBV7-6 and TRBJ1-2): GAGVSQSPRYKVTKRGQDVALRCDPISGHVSLYWYRQALGQGPEFLTYFNYEAQQDKSGLPNDRFSAERPEGSISTLTIQRTEQRDSAMYRCASSPLENSGNTFGSGTRLTVV.

The chain joins TRBV10-3 to TRBJ1-4, with TRBD1 identical over 12 bases. V was pared by 4 bases and J by 0 bases, with 6 bases of the junction left unmatched. CDR3 length: 18 amino acids. CDR1 is ENHRY and CDR2 is SYGVKD in the germline V gene. For the CDR3, the DNA is TGTGCCATCAGTGGCGGGACAGGGGGCGCGGCAACTAATGAAAAACTGTTTTTT. Residues: CAISGGTGGAATNEKLFF.

At least ten counts were recorded for this clonotype. The CDR3 reads CAIRRAELYEQYF. The CDR3 nucleotides read TGTGCCATCAGGAGGGCAGAACTCTACGAGCAGTACTTC. The V and J genes are TRBV10-3 and TRBJ2-7; D may be TRBD2 (5 bases). CDR3 length: 13 residues. Germline V gives CDR1 ENHRY, CDR2 SYGVKD. V lost 6 bases and J 3 bases, leaving 12 bases between the germline ends.

The V gene is TRBV28, the J gene TRBJ1-5, with a possible D match to TRBD1 (5 bases). The V end lost 10 bases, the J end lost 4 bases, and 14 bases lay between the germline ends. This CDR3 contains 13 residues. Germline V gene lookup returns CDR1 MDHEN and CDR2 SYDVKM. The CDR3 nucleotides are TGTGCCAAGATACCGGGGCCGAATCAGCCCCAGCATTTT. Protein sequence: CAKIPGPNQPQHF.

As concerns this clonotype: No conserved phenylalanine or tryptophan is present at the end of the CDR3, so a read error is the likely explanation. No DNA is shown, since the ends of the CDR3 on it are uncertain; the CDR3 is the one TCRdb lists. The chain carries TRBV10-3 and TRBJ2-7; the DNA was not compared with TRBD1, the D call given in the table. Per germline, CDR1 ENHRY and CDR2 SYGVKD. The CDR3 comprises 11 residues, both ends counted. The CDR3 is CAISDGDGGYL.

The chain employs TRBV10-3 and TRBJ1-1; 10 bases match TRBD1. V was pared by 8 bases and J by 6 bases, with 6 bases of the junction left unmatched. Germline V gene sequence: CDR1 ENHRY, CDR2 SYGVKD. The CDR3 consists of 13 residues. The CDR3 sequence: CAILGQGGAEAFF. For the CDR3, the DNA is TGTGCCATCCTCGGACAGGGGGGCGCTGAAGCTTTCTTT.

V and J are TRBV29-1 and TRBJ2-3; TRBD2 matches at 11 bases. The CDR3 is 14 amino acids. The V gene's germline CDR1 is SQVTM and CDR2 ANQGSEA. Unmatched junction bases numbered 8, after V lost 8 bases and J lost 4 bases. In nucleotides, the CDR3 is TGCAGCCACTCTAGCGGGAGGTCCGCAGATACGCAGTATTTT. Its translation is CSHSSGRSADTQYF.

V and J are TRBV5-1 and TRBJ1-1; tentative D call: TRBD1 (5 bases). Trimming took 3 bases from V and 5 from J, leaving 14 bases between them. Germline lookup yields CDR1 SGHRS and CDR2 YFSETQ. This CDR3 has 14 amino acids. DNA for the CDR3: TGCGCCAGCAGCTGGGGCGGAGAAGGAACTGAAGCTTTCTTT. Protein: CASSWGGEGTEAFF.

The rearrangement links TRBV7-6 to TRBJ1-1; TRBD1 is a possible D gene (5 bases). Trimming stripped 3 bases from V and 0 bases from J, with 14 bases between. Germline CDR1 reads SGHVS; CDR2 reads FNYEAQ. This CDR3 region has 16 residues. The CDR3 sequence: CASSLGQGIMNTEAFF. The CDR3 nucleotides are TGTGCCAGCAGCTTGGGGCAGGGAATCATGAACACTGAAGCTTTCTTT.

In this sample, this clonotype turned up many times. The genes are TRBV29-1 and TRBJ2-2, with 10 bases matching TRBD2. Trimming cost V 5 bases and J 3 bases; bases outside gene matches: 9. The CDR3 covers 16 residues. Germline loops: CDR1 SQVTM, CDR2 ANQGSEA. Here the CDR3 DNA reads TGCAGCGTTTCCCGGACTAGCGGAACCTACACCGGGGAGCTGTTTTTT. Protein sequence: CSVSRTSGTYTGELFF.

The chain employs TRBV28 and TRBJ2-5; possible D gene TRBD2, 7 bases. V was cut by 4 bases and J by 0 bases, with 15 bases left in between. Per germline, CDR1 MDHEN and CDR2 SYDVKM. The CDR3 runs 16 residues. The CDR3 sequence: CASSSPGGKYQETQYF. CDR3 nucleotide sequence: TGTGCCAGCAGTTCCCCGGGGGGCAAGTACCAAGAGACCCAGTACTTC.

This chain connects TRBV9 to TRBJ1-1, with TRBD1 matching over 7 bases. V trimming: 7 bases; J trimming: 5 bases; junction bases outside the gene matches: 11. Germline V gene lookup returns CDR1 SGDLS and CDR2 YYNGEE. The CDR3 is 14 residues long. Here the CDR3 reads CASLRGRGKTEAFF. As DNA, the CDR3 is TGTGCCAGCTTGAGGGGGCGAGGAAAAACTGAAGCTTTCTTT.

This clonotype was observed at least ten times. The rearrangement links TRBV15 to TRBJ1-1; TRBD1 is a possible D gene (6 bases). V was trimmed by 0 bases and J by 0 bases, leaving 14 bases between them. Per germline, CDR1 LNHNV and CDR2 YYDKDF (reference sequence). The CDR3 sequence is 17 residues long. The CDR3 loop is CATSRDRGLTMNTEAFF. CDR3 in DNA: TGTGCCACCAGCAGAGACAGGGGTTTAACGATGAACACTGAAGCTTTCTTT. Full variable domain (outside the CDR3, taken from reference TRBV15 and TRBJ1-1): DAMVIQNPRYQVTQFGKPVTLSCSQTLNHNVMYWYQQKSSQAPKLLFHYYDKDFNNEADTPDNFQSRRPNTSFCFLDIRSPGLGDTAMYLCATSRDRGLTMNTEAFFGQGTRLTVV.

The rearrangement uses TRBV15 and TRBJ2-7, with 7 bases that match TRBD1. The CDR3 spans 14 residues. The V segment lost 4 bases and the J segment 1 base; nucleotides outside the gene matches: 4. CDR1 LNHNV and CDR2 YYDKDF come from the germline V gene (reference sequence). CDR3 DNA: TGTGCCACCAGCAAAGAACAGGGGTCCTACGAGCAGTACTTC. Its protein is CATSKEQGSYEQYF.

This clonotype was seen at least ten times. This chain uses TRBV29-1 with TRBJ1-1; D might be TRBD1 (5 bases). Germline loops: CDR1 SQVTM, CDR2 ANQGSEA. V gave up 2 bases and J gave up 3 bases, with 10 bases separating them. The CDR3 loop spans 13 amino acids. CDR3 in amino acids: CSVELSRDTEAFF. CDR3 DNA: TGCAGCGTTGAATTGTCCAGGGACACTGAAGCTTTCTTT.

V gene TRBV7-8 combines with J gene TRBJ2-7; 10 nucleotides align to TRBD1. The V gene end was trimmed by 4 bases and the J gene end by 3 bases; junction bases not matched to a gene: 12. This CDR3 has 17 residues. Germline V lookup: CDR1 SGHVS, CDR2 FQNEAQ. As DNA, the CDR3 is TGTGCCAGCAGCTCCGGTATAGCGGGACAGGGGATCTACGAGCAGTACTTC. It translates to CASSSGIAGQGIYEQYF. Supplemented by reference TRBV7-8 and TRBJ2-7, the full variable domain reads GAGVSQSPRYKVAKRGQDVALRCDPISGHVSLFWYQQALGQGPEFLTYFQNEAQLDKSGLPSDRFFAERPEGSVSTLKIQRTQQEDSAVYLCASSSGIAGQGIYEQYFGPGTRLTVT.

The genes are TRBV19 and TRBJ1-2, with 12 bases lining up with TRBD1. The CDR3 has 18 amino acids. Germline trimming cut 5 bases from V and 6 bases from J; bases unmatched to any gene: 16. CDR1 and CDR2 from the germline V gene are LNHDA and SQIVND (reference sequence). The CDR3 loop reads CASSHLTPGTGGADGYTF. Written as DNA, the CDR3 is TGTGCCAGTAGTCACCTCACCCCCGGGACAGGGGGCGCGGATGGCTACACCTTC.

This sequence joins TRBV7-3 and TRBJ2-5; perhaps TRBD2 as D (5 bases). V lost 6 bases and J lost 5, with 10 bases in between. This CDR3 has 12 residues. The germline V gene has CDR1 SGHTA and CDR2 FQGTGA. DNA for the CDR3: TGTGCCAGCAGGGACCAGCGGGAGACCCAGTACTTC. Encoded protein: CASRDQRETQYF.

This clonotype has a count of ten or more. This chain links TRBV20-1 with TRBJ1-2; weak D call: TRBD1 (5 bases). Trimming shortened V by 1 base and J by 4 bases, and 16 bases separated the two germline ends. The CDR3 spans 15 residues. Germline V lookup: CDR1 DFQATT, CDR2 SNEGSKA (reference sequence). The CDR3 spells CSARGAGRGVYGYTF. In nucleotides, the CDR3 is TGCAGTGCTAGAGGGGCGGGGAGAGGGGTCTATGGCTACACCTTC.

There are many counts of this clonotype. The J gene is TRBJ1-2, the V gene TRBV2; TRBD1 is a possible D gene (5 bases). The CDR3 spans 12 residues. Trimming stripped 6 bases from V and 4 bases from J, with 9 bases between. Germline loops: CDR1 SNHLY, CDR2 FYNNEI. For the CDR3, the DNA is TGTGCCAGCAGGACAGTTAGCTATGGCTACACCTTC. Translation gives CASRTVSYGYTF.

This clonotype was seen ten or more times. The chain carries TRBV7-9 and TRBJ2-2, with 7 bases aligning to TRBD1. CDR1 is SEHNR, CDR2 FQNEAQ, per germline (reference sequence). V lost 5 bases, J lost 4 bases, and 10 bases stayed unmatched. The CDR3 contains 16 residues. DNA for the CDR3: TGTGCCAGCAGCCGAGAGTGGGACAGAGTCACCGGGGAGCTGTTTTTT. Residues: CASSREWDRVTGELFF.

This clonotype was seen repeatedly, ten times or more. The chain is built from TRBV7-9 and TRBJ2-2; the D is unclear. The V gene lost 3 bases and the J gene lost 0 bases, with 5 bases spanning the gap. Per the germline V gene, CDR1 is SEHNR and CDR2 is FQNEAQ (reference sequence). This CDR3 is built from 14 residues. For the CDR3, the DNA is TGTGCCAGCAGCTTGTTACCGAACACCGGGGAGCTGTTTTTT. The encoded protein is CASSLLPNTGELFF.

DNA of the CDR3: TGTGCCAGCAGCCCCAAAGCTCCTCTCGAGGCCACTGAAGCTTTCTTT. Its translation is CASSPKAPLEATEAFF. The V gene is TRBV2, the J gene TRBJ1-1; the D is unclear. The germline gives CDR1 SNHLY, CDR2 FYNNEI. Trimming shortened V by 6 bases and J by 4 bases, and 21 bases separated the two germline ends. This CDR3 is built from 16 residues.

This sequence joins TRBV25-1 and TRBJ1-1, with D perhaps matching TRBD1 (5 bases). Per germline, CDR1 MGHDK and CDR2 SYGVNS. The CDR3 totals 19 residues. V lost 4 bases and J 0 bases, leaving 24 bases between the germline ends. DNA of the CDR3: TGTGCCAGCAGTGCCCCGGATGGGGCGACAGTCCCTATGAACACTGAAGCTTTCTTT. Amino acid sequence: CASSAPDGATVPMNTEAFF.

Points on this clonotype: Sequence at one end of the junction differs from germline and may be a read error. This rearrangement joins TRBV5-1 to TRBJ1-1; unclear D gene. CDR1 and CDR2 (germline): SGHRS, YFSETQ. The CDR3 consists of 11 residues. The CDR3 DNA reads TGCGCCAGCAGCCTCAACAGTGAAGCTTTCTTT. This gives the protein CASSLNSEAFF.